The clone carrying this TCR beta chain appeared a single time. The data belong to a study of blood T cell repertoires in COVID-19. Across the study: Samples taken during acute and convalescent COVID-19 were collected in the United States, Italy and Spain. T cells, B-cell-depleted T cells, or PBMCs supplied cDNA or gDNA.

This table comes from immunoSEQ multiplex PCR, and its TCRdb copy is limited to in-frame clones, with some not included. The sample includes some 80,000 clones, almost 90% of them seen just once. The CDR3 extends over 15 amino acids. Looked up from germline, CDR1 is SGDLS and CDR2 is YYNGEE. Trimming removed 3 bases at V and 6 bases at J, with 16 bases between. This clonotype was obtained from a human donor in a cohort sampled during active COVID-19. Sequenced input: peripheral blood. V gene TRBV9 combines with J gene TRBJ1-5; a weak D match, TRBD1 (5 bases). The CDR3 nucleotides are TGTGCCAGCAGCGCTGGGGGGGTAGGTTCTCAGCCCCAGCATTTT. Protein: CASSAGGVGSQPQHF. The complete variable domain, with remaining parts taken from reference TRBV9 and TRBJ1-5, reads DSGVTQTPKHLITATGQRVTLRCSPRSGDLSVYWYQQSLDQGLQFLIQYYNGEERAKGNILERFSAQQFPDLHSELNLSSLELGDSALYFCASSAGGVGSQPQHFGDGTRLSIL.